A single sample is the source of the 14 T cell receptor beta chains below, sequenced in a study of vaccination effects on CD4 cells after COVID-19. Within the ViraFEST assay, antigen-specific CD4+ T cells underwent expansion with viral peptide pools prior to sequencing. Scientists isolated CD4+ T cells after an approximately 10-day culture period ended. Assay: immunoSEQ multiplex PCR; the TCRdb copy retains only in-frame clones and omits some. The sample includes tens of thousands of clones, 80% to 90% of them seen just once. These receptors' antigens are unknown. Sequenced here: CD4+ T cells from PBMCs cultured with HCoV-229E spike peptides, sampled before COVID-19 vaccination. The receptors were sampled from a human donor who received a COVID-19 vaccine.

In DNA form, the CDR3 reads TGTGCCAGTAACAGGGGGCTGACCTATAATTCACCCCTCCACTTT. This codes for CASNRGLTYNSPLHF. The chain has TRBV19 and TRBJ1-6; 9 bases agree with TRBD1. After removal of 7 bases from V and 2 bases from J, the junction contained 3 bases not matched to a gene. There are 15 residues in the CDR3. Germline values: CDR1 LNHDA, CDR2 SQIVND (reference sequence).

The rearrangement links TRBV19 to TRBJ1-2, with a tentative D call TRBD1 (5 bases). Trimming removed 5 bases from V and 0 bases from J, with 7 bases in between. Germline CDR1 reads LNHDA; CDR2 reads SQIVND (reference sequence). The CDR3 has 13 residues. CDR3 nucleotide sequence: TGTGCCAGTAGTGAGACAGCTAACTATGGCTACACCTTC. This encodes CASSETANYGYTF.

The chain links TRBV5-1 to TRBJ2-7; D possibly matches TRBD1 or TRBD2 (5 bases each). Between the trimmed V and J ends, which lost 0 bases and 7 bases, there was a span of 14 bases. Germline V gives CDR1 SGHRS, CDR2 YFSETQ. The CDR3 extends over 14 amino acids. CDR3 nucleotide sequence: TGCGCCAGCAGCTTGGCCCCAGGGACCAGGGAGCAGTACGTC. Translating gives CASSLAPGTREQYV.

The chain employs TRBV24-1 and TRBJ1-5; D ambiguous. Trimming shortened V by 7 bases and J by 1 base, and 7 bases separated the two germline ends. The CDR3 runs 13 residues. CDR1 and CDR2 (germline): KGHDR, SFDVKD. The CDR3 sequence is CATSSLSNQPQHF. The CDR3 DNA follows: TGTGCCACCAGCAGTCTGAGCAATCAGCCCCAGCATTTT.

The V gene is TRBV4-1, the J gene TRBJ2-5; D is undetermined. In germline, CDR1 is MGHRA, CDR2 YSYEKL. Trimming removed 1 base at V and 2 bases at J, with 8 bases between. The CDR3 has 14 amino acids. CDR3 amino acids: CASSQGREQETQYF. CDR3 DNA sequence: TGCGCCAGCAGCCAAGGGCGCGAACAAGAGACCCAGTACTTC.

The chain couples TRBV6-4 to TRBJ1-1; D not resolved. Germline CDR1 MRHNA, CDR2 SNTAGT. The CDR3 is made up of 13 amino acids. The V and J ends lost 6 bases and 0 bases respectively, with 8 bases between them. CDR3 amino acids: CASRATVNTEAFF. The DNA for the CDR3 is TGTGCCAGCAGAGCGACTGTGAACACTGAAGCTTTCTTT.

The chain couples TRBV2 to TRBJ2-2, with D perhaps given as TRBD1 or TRBD2 (6 bases each). Trimming removed 7 bases at V and 0 bases at J, with 12 bases between. Germline values: CDR1 SNHLY, CDR2 FYNNEI. The CDR3 is 15 amino acids. The DNA for the CDR3 is TGTGCCAGCACGAGGGGGGCGGCGAACACCGGGGAGCTGTTTTTT. It specifies CASTRGAANTGELFF.

The rearrangement links TRBV9 to TRBJ1-2; 7 nucleotides match TRBD1. The CDR3 has 15 amino acids. V shed 3 bases, J shed 5 bases, and the junction held 10 bases outside the gene matches. Per the germline V gene, CDR1 is SGDLS and CDR2 is YYNGEE. The CDR3 reads CASSARPGTDYGYTF. The CDR3 bases are TGTGCCAGCAGCGCACGACCCGGGACAGATTATGGCTACACCTTC.

The chain couples TRBV27 to TRBJ2-7; 7 bases line up with TRBD1. The germline V gene has CDR1 MNHEY and CDR2 SMNVEV (reference sequence). The junction had 6 bases not matched to a gene; V was cut back by 1 base and J by 0 bases. This CDR3 comprises 16 residues. CDR3: CASSLYRGDSSYEQYV. DNA of the CDR3: TGTGCCAGCAGTTTATACAGGGGCGATAGCTCCTACGAGCAGTACGTC.

This clone has only one observation. V and J are TRBV7-2 and TRBJ2-3; 11 nucleotides agree with TRBD2. Trimming cost V 6 bases and J 0 bases; bases outside gene matches: 2. This CDR3 comprises 15 residues. CDR1 and CDR2 from the germline V gene are SGHTA and FQGNSA. This chain's CDR3 is CASRPSGGSTDTQYF. The CDR3, as DNA: TGTGCCAGCAGGCCTAGCGGGGGGAGCACAGATACGCAGTATTTT.

The chain carries TRBV5-1 and TRBJ2-5; D unclear. The V end was cut by 0 bases, the J end by 5 bases, with 20 bases between. The germline V gene encodes CDR1 SGHRS and CDR2 YFSETQ. CDR3 size: 17 residues. The CDR3 sequence is CASSLVPNSQVRETQYF. In DNA form, the CDR3 reads TGCGCCAGCAGCTTGGTTCCGAACAGCCAAGTGAGGGAGACCCAGTACTTC.

V and J are TRBV5-4 and TRBJ2-1; 10 bases agree with TRBD2. The CDR3 length is 16 residues. The V gene end was trimmed by 4 bases and the J gene end by 4 bases; junction bases not matched to a gene: 8. Germline CDR1 and CDR2: SGHNT and YYREEE (reference sequence). Here the CDR3 DNA reads TGTGCCAGCAGCCCGACCTCTAGCGGGGGATACAATGAGCAGTTCTTC. It is translated as CASSPTSSGGYNEQFF. The full variable domain, in which reference TRBV5-4 and TRBJ2-1 provide the parts outside the CDR3, is ETGVTQSPTHLIKTRGQQVTLRCSSQSGHNTVSWYQQALGQGPQFIFQYYREEENGRGNFPPRFSGLQFPNYSSELNVNALELDDSALYLCASSPTSSGGYNEQFFGPGTRLTVL.

The gene calls are TRBV4-2 and TRBJ2-3; D may be TRBD2 (5 bases). CDR3 length equals 15 residues. Trimming pared 0 bases from V and 1 base from J, leaving 8 bases between. The germline V gene encodes CDR1 LGHNA and CDR2 YNFKEQ. Here the CDR3 reads CASSQDWGGTDTQYF. As DNA, the CDR3 is TGTGCCAGCAGCCAAGACTGGGGAGGCACAGATACGCAGTATTTT.

J is TRBJ2-2 and V is TRBV4-1; 7 nucleotides match TRBD1. The ends lost 3 bases at V and 2 bases at J; junction bases unmatched: 9. CDR3 length: 17 residues. Germline assignment: CDR1 MGHRA and CDR2 YSYEKL. As DNA, the CDR3 is TGCGCCAGCAGCCATACCCCGGGACAGCATAACACCGGGGAGCTGTTTTTT. This codes for CASSHTPGQHNTGELFF.